A selection of T cell receptor beta chains follows, all from one sample in a study of T-cell reconstitution after alpha-beta-depleted transplantation in children. TCRdb independently ran MiXCR on the PCR reads; one entry per CDR3 protein. Of about 160,000 distinct CDR3 sequences in the sample, over 8.5% are singletons; the top ten hold about 13%. Material: PBMCs, obtained before TCRalphabeta/CD19-depleted stem cell transplant. Receptors originate from a boy aged 2-9 years with acute myeloid leukemia, due to receive a stem cell transplant. CDR3s include the opening cysteine and the closing phenylalanine or tryptophan. A D gene is named only where the DNA matches it firmly. Clone size appears in some rows only: once, few, many, or a class for an expanded clone.

v_gene,abundance,j_gene,d_gene,CDR3nt,CDR3aa
TRBV10-1,few,TRBJ2-2,.,TGCGCCAGCAACCACTTACGGGGCCTGGACACCGGGGAGCTGTTTTTT,CASNHLRGLDTGELFF
TRBV20-1,many,TRBJ1-1,.,TGCAGTGCCAGGTACCCTGGGGAGCGAACTTTCTTT,CSARYPGERTFF
TRBV20-1,many,TRBJ2-5,TRBD1,TGCAGTGCTACGGACAGGGGGAGGGCGATTTTCAGAGAGACCCAGTACTTC,CSATDRGRAIFRETQYF
TRBV7-2,.,TRBJ2-5,.,TGTGCCAGCAGCTTTGGTAGCGGTGTCCAAGAGACCCAGTACTTC,CASSFGSGVQETQYF
TRBV6-1,many,TRBJ2-1,TRBD2,TGTGCCAGCAGTGATGGGGCTGGGACTAGCGGGAGAAATGAGCAGTTCTTC,CASSDGAGTSGRNEQFF
TRBV7-3,many,TRBJ1-2,TRBD1,TGTGCCAGCAGCTTTGACAGGGATCAAGGCTACACCTTC,CASSFDRDQGYTF
TRBV19,many,TRBJ1-2,.,TGTGCCAGTCGGGACGGACCCTTTCCTAACTATGGCTACACCTTC,CASRDGPFPNYGYTF
TRBV5-1,many,TRBJ2-2,TRBD1,TGCGCCAGCAGCTCCTCCGGGACAGTGAACACCGGGGAGCTGTTTTTT,CASSSSGTVNTGELFF
TRBV29-1,many,TRBJ2-3,TRBD2,TGCAGCGTTGAGGGGACTAGCGGGTTTTCTTTCACAGATACGCAGTATTTT,CSVEGTSGFSFTDTQYF
TRBV18,many,TRBJ1-6,.,TGTGCCAGCTCACTACACAGGGATTCACCCCTCCACTTT,CASSLHRDSPLHF
TRBV10-3,.,TRBJ2-3,TRBD2,TGTGCCATCGGAGGACTAGCCCAGACAGATACGCAGTATTTT,CAIGGLAQTDTQYF
TRBV6-1,many,TRBJ1-2,.,TGTGCCAGCAGTGAAGGATATGGCTACACCTTC,CASSEGYGYTF
TRBV10-3,many,TRBJ2-2,.,TGTGCCATCAGTGAGTCGGGAGATACCGGGGAGCTGTTTTTT,CAISESGDTGELFF
TRBV7-9,many,TRBJ1-2,.,TGTGCCAGCAGTACAGGACTCGGGAATTATGGCTACACCTTC,CASSTGLGNYGYTF
TRBV4-2,many,TRBJ2-7,.,TGTGCCAGCAGCCAAGAGCCCGCTGGATCCTACGAGCAGTACTTC,CASSQEPAGSYEQYF
TRBV10-3,.,TRBJ2-1,TRBD2,TGTGCCATCAGTGAGAAACTAGCGGAGGGCAATGAGCAGTTCTTC,CAISEKLAEGNEQFF
TRBV12-3/TRBV12-4,many,TRBJ2-4,.,TGTGCCAGCAGCTCACGAATAGGCATTCAGTACTTC,CASSSRIGIQYF
TRBV30,many,TRBJ2-2,TRBD2,TGTGCCTGGGATACCGGGACTAGCAGGGCCGGGGAGCTGTTTTTT,CAWDTGTSRAGELFF
TRBV28,many,TRBJ1-2,.,TGTGCCAGCAGGGGAATGGACCCACCGGAGTACGGCTACACCTTC,CASRGMDPPEYGYTF